This section outlines one T cell receptor beta chain sequence together with its context. The antigen remains undetermined. Germline CDR1 is LNHDA and CDR2 is SQIVND (reference sequence). V shed 8 bases and J 5 bases; nucleotides not matched to a gene: 8. CDR3 size: 13 residues. Time point here: late sampling 161 to 241 days after vaccination in three convalescent patients. The treatment here: roughly 11-day PBMC culture with coronavirus spike peptide pools or control peptides (ViraFEST assay). Sequenced with the Oncomine TCR Beta short-read assay was DNA taken from cultured CD4+ T cells. Genomic DNA extraction was carried out from cultured CD4+ T cells. TCRdb ran MiXCR on the PCR reads and lists one entry per CDR3 protein. This repertoire shows about 25,000 distinct CDR3 sequences, 36% found once; its top ten account for about 3.7%. This entry is derived from a study of vaccination and CD4 T cells after COVID-19. Broader study findings: Looking at convalescent patients, a median approximately 86% of reactive clones were present only post-vaccination.

The chain carries TRBV19 and TRBJ2-5; 7 bases align to TRBD2. The clonotype was recovered from a human donor who had recovered from COVID-19. The material was CD4+ T cells from blood, cultured in vitro, obtained about 7 months after SARS-CoV-2 vaccination. CDR3 coding DNA: TGTGCCAGTGCCGCGAGGGAGGGGGAGACCCAGTACTTC. It encodes CASAAREGETQYF.